This TCR beta chain was recorded in a study of shared T cell receptors in the human thymus. The table came from immunoSEQ multiplex PCR; TCRdb's copy has only in-frame clones and leaves some out. The sample consists of over 650,000 clones, around 87% of them appearing once. The trim removed 3 bases at V and 1 base at J, leaving 9 bases unmatched. From germline, CDR1 is LGHNT and CDR2 FRNRAP. The CDR3 is made up of 17 amino acids. This same sample was also taken into another study, of human thymus T cells. That study reports: Those donating were healthy Finnish infants in corrective surgery for congenital heart defects. Resections obtained during corrective heart surgery supplied the thymus tissue. In thymic and blood repertoires alike, V and J usage looked biased. There were highly overlapping thymic repertoires among unrelated individuals, as related research reported.

The chain employs TRBV12-5 and TRBJ2-1; 7 bases align to TRBD2. The sample comprised thymocytes. The receptor was isolated from a boy under three years old with a congenital heart defect. The CDR3 loop reads CASGFVREFGSYNEQFF. The CDR3 coding sequence is TGTGCTAGTGGTTTCGTGCGGGAGTTCGGGTCCTACAATGAGCAGTTCTTC.